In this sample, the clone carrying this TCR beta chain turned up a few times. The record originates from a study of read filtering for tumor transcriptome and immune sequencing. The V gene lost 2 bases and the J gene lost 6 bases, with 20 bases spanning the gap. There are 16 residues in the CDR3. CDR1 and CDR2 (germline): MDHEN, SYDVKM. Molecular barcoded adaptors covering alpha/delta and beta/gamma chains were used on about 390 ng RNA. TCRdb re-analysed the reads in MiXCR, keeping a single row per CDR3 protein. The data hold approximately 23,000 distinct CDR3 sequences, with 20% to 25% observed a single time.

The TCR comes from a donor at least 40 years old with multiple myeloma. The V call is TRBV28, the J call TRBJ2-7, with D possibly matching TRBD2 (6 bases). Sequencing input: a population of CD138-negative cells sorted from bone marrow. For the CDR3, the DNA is TGTGCCAGCAGTTTAGGTGGTAGCGGCAGGAGGGTCGAGCAGTACTTC. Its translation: CASSLGGSGRRVEQYF.